These 2 T cell receptor beta chains were all obtained from the same sample, sequenced in a study of blood T cell repertoires in COVID-19 (dated by TCRdb to about 2020). The library was prepared using the immunoSEQ multiplex PCR assay. As stored in TCRdb, this immuneACCESS dataset retains in-frame rearrangements with V and J assigned. A fraction of the clones does not appear; measured against another copy, unresolved V genes explain less than half of the discrepancy, and the remainder lacks a known reason. The sample includes hundreds of thousands of clones, with around 85% observed a single time. The ten largest clonotypes hold around 4% of the sample. The material sequenced was peripheral blood. These receptors came from a woman between 45 and 65 years old with active or convalescent COVID-19.

The chain links TRBV28 to TRBJ2-1; D uncertain. Germline V CDR1 and CDR2: MDHEN, SYDVKM. The CDR3 is 18 residues long. Trimming removed 1 base from V and 7 bases from J, with 23 bases in between. The CDR3 bases are TGTGCCAGCAGTTTATCTCACACGTCGACACCCCTCTCTAATGAGCAGTTCTTC. It is translated as CASSLSHTSTPLSNEQFF.

This clone turned up a few times. V gene TRBV3-1 (or the pseudogene TRBV3-2) combines with J gene TRBJ2-5, with D hard to call. The CDR3 sequence is 14 residues long. Per germline, CDR1 LGHDT and CDR2 YNNKEL (reference sequence). The V gene lost 1 base and the J gene lost 5 bases, with 11 bases spanning the gap. This CDR3 is CASSQVPGWETQYF. The CDR3 DNA is TGTGCCAGCAGCCAAGTCCCTGGCTGGGAGACCCAGTACTTC.